The source of this T cell receptor beta chain is a study of CD8+ T cells in alopecia areata. Turning to the study itself: Tofacitinib therapy lasting 6 to 18 months was followed by 6 months off drug.

Study results and limitations: Many expanded lesional clones persisted in scalp and blood during tofacitinib. Association of baseline CD8+ expansion with response is uncertain owing to one nonresponder. Within the top 100, expanded CD8+ clones significantly decreased with tofacitinib, as did scalp clonality.

With regard to this clone: What it recognizes is unknown.

The CDR3 consists of 15 residues. V lost 0 bases and J lost 1, with 9 bases in between. Germline lookup yields CDR1 SGHNT and CDR2 YYREEE (reference sequence). Treatment denoted: oral pan-JAK inhibitor, 5-10 mg twice daily. TCR sequencing used cDNA made by reverse transcription of extracted RNA. Measured with immunoSEQ multiplex PCR; TCRdb has only the in-frame clones, and not every one. The table includes approximately 130,000 clones, about 59% detected once. The source is a human donor with alopecia areata. The sequences come from CD4+ T cells sorted from blood, collected at week 4, from a patient treated with tofacitinib. The chain recombines TRBV5-4 with TRBJ2-3; the D call may be TRBD1 or TRBD2 (5 bases each). The CDR3 DNA is TGTGCCAGCAGCTTGGATGGGGGAGGCACAGATACGCAGTATTTT. Translating gives CASSLDGGGTDTQYF.